In its sample, the clone carrying this TCR beta chain was seen a few times. Its antigen is still unknown. Germline CDR1 and CDR2: GTSNPN and SVGIG (reference sequence). This CDR3 has 13 residues. Germline trimming cut 3 bases from V and 5 bases from J; bases unmatched to any gene: 2. The data were taken from a study of T-cell memory formation after mild COVID-19. Notes on the study in general: Clones contracting across day 15 to 85 had a balanced CD4/CD8 profile; later expanding clones leaned CD4+.

5'RACE with constant-segment primers built TCRalpha and TCRbeta cDNA libraries with UMIs. One entry per CDR3 protein results from TCRdb running MiXCR on the 5' RACE reads. The table shows 430,000 or so distinct CDR3 sequences, with approximately 25% occurring only once. This rearrangement joins TRBV30 to TRBJ1-4, with TRBD1 matching over 8 bases. Sequences were obtained from PBMCs or a T cell subset sorted from them (not recorded which). The TCR sequence derives from an adult woman who had mild COVID-19 (a few samples of this study predate the infection). Cell type and time point are not known. CDR3 in amino acids: CAWRRQGNEKLFF. CDR3 nucleotide sequence: TGTGCCTGGAGGAGACAGGGGAATGAAAAACTGTTTTTT.